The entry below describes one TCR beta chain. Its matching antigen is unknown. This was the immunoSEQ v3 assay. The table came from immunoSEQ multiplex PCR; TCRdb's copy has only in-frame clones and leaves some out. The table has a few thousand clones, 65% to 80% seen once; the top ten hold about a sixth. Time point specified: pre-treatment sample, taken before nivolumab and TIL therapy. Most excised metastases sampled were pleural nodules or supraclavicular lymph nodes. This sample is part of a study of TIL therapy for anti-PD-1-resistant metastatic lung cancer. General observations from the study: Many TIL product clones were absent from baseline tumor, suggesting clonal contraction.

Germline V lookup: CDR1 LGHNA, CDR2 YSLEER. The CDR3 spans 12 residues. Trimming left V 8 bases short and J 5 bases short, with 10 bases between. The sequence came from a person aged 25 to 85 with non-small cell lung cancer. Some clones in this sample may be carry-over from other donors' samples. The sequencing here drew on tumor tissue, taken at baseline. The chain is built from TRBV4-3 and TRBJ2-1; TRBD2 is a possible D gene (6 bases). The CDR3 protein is CASHGGDNEQFF. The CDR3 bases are TGCGCCAGCCACGGAGGGGACAATGAGCAGTTCTTC.